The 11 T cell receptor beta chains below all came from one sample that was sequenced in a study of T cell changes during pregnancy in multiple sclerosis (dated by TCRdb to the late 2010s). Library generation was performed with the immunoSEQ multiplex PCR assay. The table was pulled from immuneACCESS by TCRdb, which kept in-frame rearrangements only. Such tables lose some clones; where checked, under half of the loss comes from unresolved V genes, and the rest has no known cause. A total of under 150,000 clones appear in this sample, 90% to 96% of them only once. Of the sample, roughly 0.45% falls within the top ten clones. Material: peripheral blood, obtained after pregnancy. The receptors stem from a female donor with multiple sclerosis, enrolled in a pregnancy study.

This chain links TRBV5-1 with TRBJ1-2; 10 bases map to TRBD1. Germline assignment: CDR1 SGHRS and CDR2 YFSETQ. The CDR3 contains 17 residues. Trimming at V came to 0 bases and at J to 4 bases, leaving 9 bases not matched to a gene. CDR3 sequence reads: CASSLGGAGTGAYGYTF. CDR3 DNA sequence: TGCGCCAGCAGCTTGGGGGGGGCCGGGACAGGGGCCTATGGCTACACCTTC.

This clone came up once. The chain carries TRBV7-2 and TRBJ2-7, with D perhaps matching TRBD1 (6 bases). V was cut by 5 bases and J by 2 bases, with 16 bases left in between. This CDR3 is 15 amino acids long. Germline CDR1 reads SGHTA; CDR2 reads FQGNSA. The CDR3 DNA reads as TGTGCCAGCAGCCCACAGGGCAATGGGCCCTACGAGCAGTACTTC. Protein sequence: CASSPQGNGPYEQYF.

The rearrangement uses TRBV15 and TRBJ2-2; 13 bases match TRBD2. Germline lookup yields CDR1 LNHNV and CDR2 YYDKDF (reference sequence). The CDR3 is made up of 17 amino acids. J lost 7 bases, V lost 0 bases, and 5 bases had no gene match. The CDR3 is CATSRDGLAGVGGELFF. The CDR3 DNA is TGTGCCACCAGCAGAGATGGACTAGCGGGAGTGGGCGGGGAGCTGTTTTTT.

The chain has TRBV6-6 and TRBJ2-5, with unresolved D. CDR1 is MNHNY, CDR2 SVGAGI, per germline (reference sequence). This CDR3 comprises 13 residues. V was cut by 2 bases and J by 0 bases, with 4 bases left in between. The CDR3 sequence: CASSYGHQETQYF. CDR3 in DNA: TGTGCCAGCAGTTACGGGCACCAAGAGACCCAGTACTTC.

CDR3 in amino acids: CASSLSGGTGEQYF. Here the CDR3 DNA reads TGTGCCAGCAGCTTATCAGGGGGCACGGGCGAGCAGTACTTC. The chain combines TRBV7-9 with TRBJ2-7, with 8 bases fitting TRBD1. The length of the CDR3 is 14 residues. The J segment lost 6 bases and the V segment lost 2 bases, leaving 6 bases of the junction unmatched. Germline assignment: CDR1 SEHNR and CDR2 FQNEAQ (reference sequence).

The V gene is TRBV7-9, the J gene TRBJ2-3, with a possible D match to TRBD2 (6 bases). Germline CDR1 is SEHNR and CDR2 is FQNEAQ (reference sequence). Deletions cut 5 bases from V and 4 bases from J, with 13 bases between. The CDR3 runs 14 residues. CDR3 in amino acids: CASSKEGMADTQYF. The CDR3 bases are TGTGCCAGCAGCAAGGAGGGGATGGCAGATACGCAGTATTTT.

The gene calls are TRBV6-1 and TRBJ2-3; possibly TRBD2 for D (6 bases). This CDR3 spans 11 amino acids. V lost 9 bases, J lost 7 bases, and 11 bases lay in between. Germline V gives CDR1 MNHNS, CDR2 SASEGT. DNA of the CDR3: TGTGCCAGTCAGCTAGCGAATACGCAGTATTTT. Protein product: CASQLANTQYF.

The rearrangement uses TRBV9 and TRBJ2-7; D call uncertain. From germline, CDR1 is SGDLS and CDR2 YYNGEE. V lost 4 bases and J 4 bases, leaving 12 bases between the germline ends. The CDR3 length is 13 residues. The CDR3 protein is CASSPSIVYEQYF. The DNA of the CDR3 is TGTGCCAGCAGCCCCTCGATAGTATACGAGCAGTACTTC.

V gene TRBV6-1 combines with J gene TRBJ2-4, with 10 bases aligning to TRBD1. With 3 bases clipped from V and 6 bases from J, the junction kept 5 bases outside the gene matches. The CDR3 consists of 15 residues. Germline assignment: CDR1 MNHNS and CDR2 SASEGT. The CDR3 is CASSDAGTGVNIQYF. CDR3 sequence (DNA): TGTGCCAGCAGTGATGCCGGGACAGGGGTAAACATTCAGTACTTC.

CDR3 DNA: TGTGCCAGCAGCCAAGCGGCGCTGGGGGGTGAGCAGTTCTTC. Its protein product is CASSQAALGGEQFF. V usage is TRBV14 and J usage is TRBJ2-1, with a possible D match to TRBD2 (6 bases). V shed 1 base and J shed 9 bases, with 13 bases lying between them. The CDR3 is 14 residues long. The germline gives CDR1 SGHDN, CDR2 FVKESK.

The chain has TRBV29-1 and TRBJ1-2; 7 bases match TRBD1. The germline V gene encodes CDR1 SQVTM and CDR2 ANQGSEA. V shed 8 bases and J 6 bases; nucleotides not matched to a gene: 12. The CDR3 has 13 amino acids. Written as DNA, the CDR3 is TGCAGCACCCTACAGGGGTTAGTCGATGGCTACACCTTC. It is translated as CSTLQGLVDGYTF.